The text below deals with one TCR beta chain. Its antigen remains unidentified. This record belongs to a study of cytomegalovirus exposure and HLA in healthy donors. 13 Jbeta primers and 60 Vbeta primers were used for the PCR. Sequencing was performed with immunoSEQ multiplex PCR; in TCRdb, only in-frame clones are kept and a portion is missing. Here the sample spans approximately 120,000 clones, 77% being singletons. CDR1 MNHEY and CDR2 SMNVEV come from the germline V gene (reference sequence). The CDR3 is 15 residues long. The ends lost 3 bases at V and 5 bases at J; junction bases unmatched: 5. Points from the study as a whole: At a 0.05 false discovery rate, a later analysis found 18,000 or so TCR beta sequences to be associated with HLA alleles.

The J gene is TRBJ2-2, the V gene TRBV27; TRBD2 matches at 8 bases. Specimen: PBMCs. The sequence was obtained from a woman between 40 and 50 years old in good health and CMV-seropositive. CDR3 nucleotides: TGTGCCAGCAGTTTTGGAGCGGGAGCTACCGGGGAGCTGTTTTTT. Residues: CASSFGAGATGELFF.